A single T cell receptor beta chain is shown here with its context. At least ten counts were recorded for this clonotype. Its antigen remains unidentified. Per-base qualities were not stored, and no clone one base away is much larger. The TCR beta CDR3 regions were amplified from the RNA transcripts. For the first round of RT-PCR on the TCR CDR3, the HTBI primer set was used together with the Qiagen OneStep RT-PCR kit. Libraries were constructed in a second round of multiplex PCR, after which size selection and purification were performed. Sequencing of the libraries was done on an Illumina HiSeq2000 using paired-end 100 bp reads. Per the authors' processing: SOAPnuke was used to process the raw data, removing reads that contained adapters or uncalled bases, had a mean Phred below 15, or lacked an exact match to the constant primer or identifier. COPE v1.2.5 was used to merge the high-quality paired reads, and each unique nucleotide sequence was defined as a clonotype. MiTCR v1.1 was used to align clonotypes to the IMGT TRBV, TRBD and TRBJ reference segments. Only V-J combinations with frequency above 0.0001, covering 99.2% of repertoires, were analysed. A TCS score was defined as the ratio between F50 (clonal expansion) and ExV (chaos), using BLOSUM62-based TCRdist between CDR3 peptides within each V-J. Welch's t-statistics and random forest reduced roughly 540 V-J features to fewer than 15, which were used in a naive Bayes classifier (R e1071). Starting from the raw public reads, TCRdb applied fastp trimming at Q25, assembled clones with MiXCR and retained in-frame beta chains. Identical CDR3 proteins give one entry, which carries the most common genes and DNA. TCRdb, rather than the study authors, made the V and J calls. The sample yields tens of thousands of distinct CDR3 sequences; around half were counted once. 5.5% to 8% of the sample is held by the ten biggest clonotypes.

Hyperthyroidism patients were aged 18 to 65 years and newly diagnosed, with disease duration of less than 2 months. The study excluded patients with uncontrolled infections, other autoimmune diseases, pregnancy or lactation. Diagnoses were established on the basis of clinical symptoms, serum thyroxine and TRAb, thyroid ultrasound, and orbital computed tomography. Blood from progressor patients was drawn when they were first diagnosed with hyperthyroidism, before any ophthalmopathy symptoms appeared. PBMCs were separated from roughly 9.6 ml of fresh peripheral blood using Ficoll-Paque density gradient centrifugation. Patients classed as progressors first received a Graves' hyperthyroidism diagnosis and then went on to develop ophthalmopathy during follow-up. Total RNA was extracted using Trizol reagent, and RNA quality was assessed on an Agilent 2100 Bioanalyzer. This sample was taken from a study of T cells in Graves' hyperthyroidism and ophthalmopathy (dated by TCRdb to the late 2010s). Context from the whole study: Peripheral blood was collected at initial diagnosis, before any treatment. According to the paper, TCR Vbeta CDR3 sequencing was carried out on more than 120 peripheral blood samples, which came from under 50 ophthalmopathy, fewer than 80 hyperthyroidism and about 17 progressor patients. After sampling, hyperthyroidism patients received methimazole starting at 30 mg daily, and ophthalmopathy patients received high-dose intravenous methylprednisolone. TCR V-J signatures able to tell the groups apart were searched for in a discovery cohort of 90 to 100 patients, of whom 43 had Graves' ophthalmopathy and 55 to 65 had stable Graves' hyperthyroidism. Thyroid tissue and blood T-cell repertoires from six Graves' hyperthyroidism patients were also compared in the study. Whether ophthalmopathy could be predicted prospectively was tested in an independent validation cohort made up of 18 to 20 hyperthyroidism patients plus 17 patients who later progressed to ophthalmopathy. The roughly 90 discovery patients were divided at random into training and test sets in a 7:3 ratio.

From cysteine to phenylalanine, the CDR3 is 15 amino acids long. This entry keeps only the CDR3 DNA: 45 bases, framed from base 1. Between the V and J ends, shortened by 4 bases and 8 bases respectively, the junction contains 18 bases. Study-level results and caveats: In cross-validation, a model built on a 13 V-J signature told ophthalmopathy apart from stable hyperthyroidism with 85% to 90% sensitivity and about 81% specificity, and in testing the same model reached 80%/75%. Sample size was not statistically predetermined, and investigators were not blinded to group allocation. In validation, progression to ophthalmopathy was predicted by the model with 65% to 71% sensitivity and approximately 78% specificity, a median of approximately 6.5 months before onset. Blood samples also contained most of the expanded thyroid clonotypes (frequency above 0.001), which suggests that blood repertoires may reflect thyroid immune responses.

What was sequenced was blood. The chain links TRBV12-3 or TRBV12-4 with TRBJ2-1; the D gene could be TRBD1 or TRBD2, each one agreeing over 5 bases. The receptor was isolated from a woman in her forties or fifties with Graves' hyperthyroidism that later progressed to Graves' ophthalmopathy. The CDR3 region: CASSSPSEGLDEQFF. The nucleotides read TGTGCCAGCAGTTCCCCATCTGAGGGGCTGGATGAGCAGTTCTTC.